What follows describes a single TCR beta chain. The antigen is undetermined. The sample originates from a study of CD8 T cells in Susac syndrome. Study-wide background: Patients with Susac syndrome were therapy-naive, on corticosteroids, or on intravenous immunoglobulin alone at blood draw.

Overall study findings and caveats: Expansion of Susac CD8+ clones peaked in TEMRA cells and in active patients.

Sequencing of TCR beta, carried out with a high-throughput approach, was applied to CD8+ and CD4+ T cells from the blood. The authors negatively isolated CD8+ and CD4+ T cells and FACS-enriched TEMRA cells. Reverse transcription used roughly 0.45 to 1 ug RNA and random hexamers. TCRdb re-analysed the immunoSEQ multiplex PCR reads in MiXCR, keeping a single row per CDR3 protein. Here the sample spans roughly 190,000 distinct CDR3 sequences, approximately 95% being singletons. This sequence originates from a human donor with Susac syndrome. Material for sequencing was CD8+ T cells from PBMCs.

CDR3 sequence reads: CASREQGGIGNEQFF. The DNA for the CDR3 is TGCGCCAGCAGAGAACAAGGGGGGATTGGTAATGAGCAGTTCTTC. The rearrangement uses TRBV4-1 and TRBJ2-1, with D possibly called TRBD1 or TRBD2 (6 bases each). Trimming removed 6 bases at V and 7 bases at J, with 19 bases between. The CDR3 length is 15 residues. Germline values: CDR1 MGHRA, CDR2 YSYEKL.